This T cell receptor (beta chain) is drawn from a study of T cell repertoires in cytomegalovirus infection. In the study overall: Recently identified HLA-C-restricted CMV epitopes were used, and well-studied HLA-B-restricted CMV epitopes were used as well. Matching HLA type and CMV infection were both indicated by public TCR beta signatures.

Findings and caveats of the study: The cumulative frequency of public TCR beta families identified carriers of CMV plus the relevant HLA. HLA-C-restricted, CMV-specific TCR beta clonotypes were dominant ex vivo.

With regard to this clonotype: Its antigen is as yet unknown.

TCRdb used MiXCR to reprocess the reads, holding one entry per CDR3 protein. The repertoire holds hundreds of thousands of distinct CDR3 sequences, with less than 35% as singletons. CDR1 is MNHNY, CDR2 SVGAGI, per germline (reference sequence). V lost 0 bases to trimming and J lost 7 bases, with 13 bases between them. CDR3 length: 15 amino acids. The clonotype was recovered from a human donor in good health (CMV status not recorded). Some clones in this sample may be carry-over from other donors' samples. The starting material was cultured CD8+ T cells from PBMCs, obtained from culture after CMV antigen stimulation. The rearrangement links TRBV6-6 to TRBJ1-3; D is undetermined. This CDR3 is CASSYSRELGNTIYF. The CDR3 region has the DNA TGTGCCAGCAGTTACTCCCGGGAGCTTGGGAACACCATATATTTT.